The clone carrying this T cell receptor beta chain was observed at least ten times. Antigen specificity is unknown. This CDR3 region has 14 residues. Trimming cost V 0 bases and J 6 bases, with 14 bases left between them. Germline V lookup: CDR1 DFQATT, CDR2 SNEGSKA (reference sequence). These data originate in a study of CD8 T cells in ankylosing spondylitis. Regarding the study as a whole: Before this, some motif variants had been reported in reactive arthritis synovial fluid and blood. Disease-associated clones were reportedly significantly overrepresented in matched ankylosing spondylitis synovial fluid.

Libraries for TCR beta were made by quantitative 5'-RACE with molecular barcodes. TCRdb reanalysed the 5' RACE reads using MiXCR and keeps one entry per CDR3 protein. The sample yields 150,000 to 200,000 distinct CDR3 sequences, about 9.9% seen once. Sequencing was carried out using blood, either unsorted or a sorted T cell fraction (not recorded which). The TCR originated in a male donor with ankylosing spondylitis or in good health (not recorded which). The rearrangement links TRBV20-1 to TRBJ1-2; D is undetermined. The CDR3 region is CSAREAPARDGYTF. CDR3 nucleotide sequence: TGCAGTGCTAGAGAGGCCCCAGCGAGGGATGGCTACACCTTC.